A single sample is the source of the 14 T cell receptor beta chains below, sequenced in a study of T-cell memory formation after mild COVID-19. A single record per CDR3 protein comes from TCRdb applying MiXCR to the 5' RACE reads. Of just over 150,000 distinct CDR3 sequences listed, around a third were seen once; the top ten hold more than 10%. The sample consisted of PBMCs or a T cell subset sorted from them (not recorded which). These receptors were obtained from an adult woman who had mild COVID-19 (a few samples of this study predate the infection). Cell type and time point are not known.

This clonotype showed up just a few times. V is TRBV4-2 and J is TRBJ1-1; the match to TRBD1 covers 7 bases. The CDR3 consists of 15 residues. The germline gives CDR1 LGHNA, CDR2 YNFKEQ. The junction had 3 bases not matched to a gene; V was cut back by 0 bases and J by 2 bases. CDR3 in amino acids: CASSQDGDRNTEAFF. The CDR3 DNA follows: TGTGCCAGCAGCCAAGATGGGGACAGAAACACTGAAGCTTTCTTT.

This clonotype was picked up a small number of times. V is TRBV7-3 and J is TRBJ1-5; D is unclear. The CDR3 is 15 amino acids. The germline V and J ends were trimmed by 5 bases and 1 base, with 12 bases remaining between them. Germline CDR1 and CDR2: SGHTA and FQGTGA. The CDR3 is CASSLRKISNQPQHF. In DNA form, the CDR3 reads TGTGCCAGCAGCCTGAGGAAGATCAGCAATCAGCCCCAGCATTTT.

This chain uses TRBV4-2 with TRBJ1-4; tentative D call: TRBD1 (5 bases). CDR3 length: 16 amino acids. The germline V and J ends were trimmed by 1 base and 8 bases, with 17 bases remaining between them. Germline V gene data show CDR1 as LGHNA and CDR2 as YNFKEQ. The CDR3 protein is CASSQAPGGDGEKLFF. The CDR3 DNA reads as TGTGCCAGCAGCCAAGCCCCGGGAGGGGATGGCGAAAAACTGTTTTTT.

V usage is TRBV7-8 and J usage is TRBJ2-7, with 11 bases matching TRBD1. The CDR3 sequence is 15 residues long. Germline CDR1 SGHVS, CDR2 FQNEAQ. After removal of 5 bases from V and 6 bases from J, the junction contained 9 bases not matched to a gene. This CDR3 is CASSRGRTGGGEQYF. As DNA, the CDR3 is TGTGCCAGCAGCCGCGGTCGGACAGGGGGCGGCGAGCAGTACTTC.

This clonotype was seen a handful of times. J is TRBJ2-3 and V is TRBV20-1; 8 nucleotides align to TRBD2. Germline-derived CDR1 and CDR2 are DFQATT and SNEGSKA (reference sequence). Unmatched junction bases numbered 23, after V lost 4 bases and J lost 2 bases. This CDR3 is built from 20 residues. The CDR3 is CSAILDRSSSGKGYTDTQYF. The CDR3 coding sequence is TGCAGTGCTATACTAGACAGATCAAGTAGCGGGAAGGGGTACACAGATACGCAGTATTTT.

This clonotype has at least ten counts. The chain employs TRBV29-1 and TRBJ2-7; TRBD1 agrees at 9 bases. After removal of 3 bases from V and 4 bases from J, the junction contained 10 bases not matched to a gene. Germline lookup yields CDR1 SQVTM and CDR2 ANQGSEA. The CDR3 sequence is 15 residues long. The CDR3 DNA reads TGCAGCGTTGAGCTCCGATCCGGGACAGGGTACGAGCAGTACTTC. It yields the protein CSVELRSGTGYEQYF.

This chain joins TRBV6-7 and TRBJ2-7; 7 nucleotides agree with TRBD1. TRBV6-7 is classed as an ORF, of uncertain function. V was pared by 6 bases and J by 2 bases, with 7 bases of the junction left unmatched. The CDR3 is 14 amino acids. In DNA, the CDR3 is TGTGCCAGCAGCGGGGACAGTGAGGCCTACGAGCAGTACTTC. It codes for CASSGDSEAYEQYF.

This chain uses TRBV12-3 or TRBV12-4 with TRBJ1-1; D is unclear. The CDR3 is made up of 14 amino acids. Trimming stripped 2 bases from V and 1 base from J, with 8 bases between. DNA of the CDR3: TGTGCCAGCAGTTTATCGGGATCGAACACTGAAGCTTTCTTT. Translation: CASSLSGSNTEAFF.

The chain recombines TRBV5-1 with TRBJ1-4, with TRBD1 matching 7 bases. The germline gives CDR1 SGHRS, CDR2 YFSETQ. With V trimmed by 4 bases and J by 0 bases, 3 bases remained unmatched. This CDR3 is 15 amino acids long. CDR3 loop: CASSPTGATNEKLFF. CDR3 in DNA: TGCGCCAGCAGCCCCACAGGGGCAACTAATGAAAAACTGTTTTTT.

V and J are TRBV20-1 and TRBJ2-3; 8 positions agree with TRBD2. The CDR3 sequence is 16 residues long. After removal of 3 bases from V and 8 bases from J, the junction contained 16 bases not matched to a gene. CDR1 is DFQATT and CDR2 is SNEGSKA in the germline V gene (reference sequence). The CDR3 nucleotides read TGCAGTGCTAGTCGCCGACGGGGGGGCCTGGAAGGTACGCAGTATTTT. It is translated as CSASRRRGGLEGTQYF.

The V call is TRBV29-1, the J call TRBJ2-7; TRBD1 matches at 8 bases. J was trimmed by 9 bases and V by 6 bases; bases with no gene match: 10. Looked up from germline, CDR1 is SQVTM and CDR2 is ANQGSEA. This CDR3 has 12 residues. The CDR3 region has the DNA TGCAGCGTCCGACAGGGGACAGTGGGGCAGTACTTC. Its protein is CSVRQGTVGQYF.

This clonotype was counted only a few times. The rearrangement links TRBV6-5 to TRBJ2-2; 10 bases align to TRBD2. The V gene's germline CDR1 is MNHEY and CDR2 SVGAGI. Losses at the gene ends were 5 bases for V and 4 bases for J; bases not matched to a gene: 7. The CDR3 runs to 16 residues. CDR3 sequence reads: CASSHRLAGPTGELFF. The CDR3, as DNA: TGTGCCAGCAGTCACCGACTAGCGGGCCCCACCGGGGAGCTGTTTTTT.

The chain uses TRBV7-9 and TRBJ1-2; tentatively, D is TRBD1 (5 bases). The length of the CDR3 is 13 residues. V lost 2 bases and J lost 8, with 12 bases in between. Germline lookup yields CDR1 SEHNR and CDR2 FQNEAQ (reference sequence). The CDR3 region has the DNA TGTGCCAGCAGCTTATTAGAGAGGGGAGGCTACACCTTC. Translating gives CASSLLERGGYTF. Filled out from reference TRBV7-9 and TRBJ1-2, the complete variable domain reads DTGVSQNPRHKITKRGQNVTFRCDPISEHNRLYWYRQTLGQGPEFLTYFQNEAQLEKSRLLSDRFSAERPKGSFSTLEIQRTEQGDSAMYLCASSLLERGGYTFGSGTRLTVV.

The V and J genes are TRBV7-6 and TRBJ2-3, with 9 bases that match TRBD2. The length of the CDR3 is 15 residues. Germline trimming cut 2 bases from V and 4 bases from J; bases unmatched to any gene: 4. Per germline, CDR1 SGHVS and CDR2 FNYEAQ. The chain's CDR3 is CASSLSAGGADTQYF. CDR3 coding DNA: TGTGCCAGCAGCTTATCGGCGGGAGGGGCAGATACGCAGTATTTT.